This entry features one T cell receptor (beta chain) sequence. Its recognized antigen is unknown. It may be a read error: a sequence one base away is much more abundant. Library construction relied on multiplex PCR. Sequenced on an Illumina HiSeq 4000. CDR3 regions were amplified by Arm-PCR with iRepertoire HTBI primers to construct TCR beta libraries. Before sequencing, the PCR products went through gel purification. The original pipeline was this. Gene usage analysis of CDR3 amino acid clonotypes used the approximately 62 TRBV and more than 13 TRBJ segments found across samples. Filtered high-quality paired reads were merged into contigs using COPE and FqMerger. BLAST was used to align contigs to IMGT TRBV, TRBD and TRBJ reference genes, with CDR3 defined following IMGT. Clonotypes above 0.1% frequency were classified as highly expanded clones. Shannon entropy was used to measure repertoire diversity, and the Gini coefficient was used to measure V-J evenness. Public clonotypes were defined as clonotypes shared by more than one individual. TCRdb cleaned the public reads at Q25 with fastp, built clones with MiXCR and kept in-frame beta chains. Each entry is one CDR3 protein sequence, shown with its most common DNA and genes. These V and J calls originate from TCRdb's pipeline instead of the authors' own analysis. For this sample the table gives some 460,000 distinct CDR3 sequences, of which 15% to 20% were detected only once. The ten largest clones capture about 12% of the sample.

The sample's time point label is to be understood as: newly diagnosed GD, antithyroid drugs for less than 3 months. For both TCR sequencing and RNA sequencing, RNA was extracted from PBMCs in TRIzol. The diagnosis of Graves' disease followed American Thyroid Association guidelines. Recruitment of patients was carried out at an endocrinology department in Xi'an, China. Each patient gave approximately 8.8 milliliters of peripheral blood, collected in an EDTA anticoagulant tube. Ficoll Paque Plus density gradient separation was used to isolate PBMCs, and no additional T cell sorting was done. An Agilent 2100 Bioanalyzer and agarose gel were used to assess RNA quality, and a NanoDrop 2000 was used to measure RNA concentration. This sample is drawn from a study of regulatory T cells in long-lasting Graves disease (dated by TCRdb to the early 2020s). With respect to the entire study: In the newly diagnosed Graves' disease group, patients had been taking antithyroid drugs for less than 3 months. TCR sequencing covered around 13 persistent and some 20 newly diagnosed Graves' disease patients, approximately 33 samples in total. The study was conducted in China and was registered as a clinical trial. Persistent Graves' disease patients were compared with newly diagnosed Graves' disease patients by peripheral blood TCR sequencing and RNA sequencing.

General study outcomes and caveats: More public clonotypes were shared among persistent patients (over 2,500) than among newly diagnosed patients (roughly 1,000). Only the TCR beta chain was sequenced and analyzed. Because the primary lesion, thyroid tissue, could not be accessed, the study looked at peripheral blood alone. TRBV28, TRBJ1-2 and TRBJ2-5 were preferentially used in persistent disease, while TRBV20-1 and TRBJ2-1 were favored in newly diagnosed disease. As a limitation, the authors acknowledged that the small sample size may reduce accuracy. Persistent Graves' disease patients showed lower TCR Shannon entropy and fewer highly expanded clones than newly diagnosed patients, suggesting clonal expansion.

A distance of 18 bases separates the germline ends of V and J, which lose 5 bases and 5 bases respectively. Measured from the cysteine to the phenylalanine, the CDR3 is 16 residues long. Only the CDR3 DNA stays, 48 bases, in frame from base 1. These same data were also listed under a study on T cells in Graves' hyperthyroidism and ophthalmopathy. The second paper states: Graves' hyperthyroidism was defined as stable when no progression to ophthalmopathy occurred over 18 months of follow-up. Hyperthyroidism patients were newly diagnosed, had a disease duration of under 2 months, and were aged 18 to 65 years. Patients with uncontrolled infections, other autoimmune diseases, pregnancy or lactation were excluded. Diagnoses were based on clinical symptoms, serum thyroxine and TRAb, thyroid ultrasound and orbital computed tomography. The first round of RT-PCR for the TCR CDR3 was performed with the HTBI primer set and the Qiagen OneStep RT-PCR kit. Blood samples also contained most of the expanded thyroid clonotypes (frequency above 0.001), which suggests that blood repertoires may reflect thyroid immune responses. Ophthalmopathy was separated from stable hyperthyroidism by a 13 V-J signature model, with around 88% sensitivity and about 81% specificity obtained in cross-validation and 80%/75% obtained in testing. In validation, the model predicted progression to ophthalmopathy with approximately 71% sensitivity and approximately 74% specificity, a median of around 6.6 months before onset. A discovery cohort of around 98 patients, 43 with Graves' ophthalmopathy and under 60 with stable Graves' hyperthyroidism, was used to find distinguishing TCR V-J signatures. Prospective prediction of ophthalmopathy was tested in an independent validation cohort of fewer than 20 hyperthyroidism patients and 15 to 17 patients who later progressed to ophthalmopathy. The approximately 97 discovery patients were randomly divided into training and test sets at a 7:3 ratio. Thyroid tissue and blood T-cell repertoires from six Graves' hyperthyroidism patients were also compared in the study. Following sampling, methimazole starting at 30 mg daily was given to hyperthyroidism patients, and high-dose intravenous methylprednisolone was given to ophthalmopathy patients. Libraries were constructed in a second round of multiplex PCR, after which size selection and purification were performed. The libraries were sequenced on an Illumina HiSeq2000 using paired-end 100 bp reads. SOAPnuke was used to process the raw data, throwing out any read that contained adapters or uncalled bases, had a mean Phred below 15, or lacked an exact constant-primer or identifier match. COPE v1.2.5 was used to merge the high-quality paired reads, and each unique nucleotide sequence was defined as a clonotype. MiTCR v1.1 was used to align clonotypes to the IMGT TRBV, TRBD and TRBJ reference segments. The analysis was restricted to V-J combinations with a frequency above 0.0001, which together covered just over 99% of the repertoires. A TCS score was defined as the ratio of F50 (clonal expansion) to E x V (chaos), with BLOSUM62-based TCRdist applied between CDR3 peptides within each V-J. Welch's t-statistics and random forest reduced some 510 V-J features to roughly 13, which were used in a naive Bayes classifier (R e1071). Sample size was not statistically predetermined, and investigators were not blinded to group allocation. The paper describes TCR Vbeta CDR3 sequencing of 135 peripheral blood samples, made up of 40 to 45 ophthalmopathy patients, over 70 hyperthyroidism patients and some 17 progressor patients.

The rearrangement combines TRBV12-3 or TRBV12-4 with TRBJ1-4; matching of 6 bases hints at TRBD1 as the D gene. The sample here was peripheral blood mononuclear cells (PBMCs), taken at new diagnosis, from a patient treated with antithyroid drugs. The source of this sequence is a man aged 40-49 years with Graves disease. Donor details come from another sample of the same person, matched by shared clones. The DNA sequence is TGTGCCAGCAGTCCGGGGACAAGGGGCCAAAATGAAAAACTGTTTTTT. It codes for CASSPGTRGQNEKLFF.